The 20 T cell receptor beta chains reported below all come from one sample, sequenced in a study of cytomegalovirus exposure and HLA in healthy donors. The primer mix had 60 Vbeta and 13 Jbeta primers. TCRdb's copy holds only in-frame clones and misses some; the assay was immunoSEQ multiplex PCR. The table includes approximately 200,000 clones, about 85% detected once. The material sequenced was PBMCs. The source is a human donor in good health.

The CDR3 DNA reads as TGTGCCAGCAGCCTTTGGCAGGCGATTAGATTATTGGAGACCCAGTACTTC. Translation gives CASSLWQAIRLLETQYF. V gene TRBV5-6 combines with J gene TRBJ2-5; unclear D gene. With 4 bases removed from V and 5 bases from J, the gap between germline ends came to 24 bases. CDR3 length equals 17 residues. Per the germline V gene, CDR1 is SGHDT and CDR2 is YYEEEE.

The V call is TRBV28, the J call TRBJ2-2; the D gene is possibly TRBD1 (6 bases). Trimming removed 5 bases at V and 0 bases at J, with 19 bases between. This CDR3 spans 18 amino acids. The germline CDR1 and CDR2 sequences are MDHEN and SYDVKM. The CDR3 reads CASSKRTVFTTNTGELFF. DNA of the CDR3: TGTGCCAGCAGTAAACGGACAGTCTTTACTACGAACACCGGGGAGCTGTTTTTT.

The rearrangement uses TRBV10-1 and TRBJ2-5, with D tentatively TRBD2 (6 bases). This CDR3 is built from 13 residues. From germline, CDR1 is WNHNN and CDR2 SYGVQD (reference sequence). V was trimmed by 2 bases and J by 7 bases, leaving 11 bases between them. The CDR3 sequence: CASSEVVEGTQYF. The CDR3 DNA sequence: TGCGCCAGCAGTGAGGTTGTGGAGGGGACCCAGTACTTC.

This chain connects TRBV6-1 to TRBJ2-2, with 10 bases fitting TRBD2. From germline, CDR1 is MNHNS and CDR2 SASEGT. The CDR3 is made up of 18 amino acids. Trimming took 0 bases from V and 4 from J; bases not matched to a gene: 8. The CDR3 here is CASSEALPSGSFTGELFF. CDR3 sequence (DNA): TGTGCCAGCAGTGAAGCGCTTCCTAGCGGGAGTTTCACCGGGGAGCTGTTTTTT.

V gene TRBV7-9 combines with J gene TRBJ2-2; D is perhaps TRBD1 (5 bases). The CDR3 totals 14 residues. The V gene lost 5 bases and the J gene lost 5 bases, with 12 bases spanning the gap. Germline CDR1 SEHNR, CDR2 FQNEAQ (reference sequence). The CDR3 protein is CASSEGHSTGELFF. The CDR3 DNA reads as TGTGCCAGCAGCGAAGGACATTCGACCGGGGAGCTGTTTTTT.

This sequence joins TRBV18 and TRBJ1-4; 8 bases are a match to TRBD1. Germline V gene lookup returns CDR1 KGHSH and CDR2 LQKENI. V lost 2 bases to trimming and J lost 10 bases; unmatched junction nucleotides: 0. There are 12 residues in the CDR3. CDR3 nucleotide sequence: TGTGCCAGCTCACCAGACAGGGGAAAACTGTTTTTT. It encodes CASSPDRGKLFF.

The CDR3 nucleotides are TGCGCCAGCAGCCAAGAACGGGCAGGGAGGCCTGAAGCTTTCTTT. The encoded protein is CASSQERAGRPEAFF. The chain is built from TRBV4-3 and TRBJ1-1, with D maybe TRBD1 (5 bases). V was shortened by 0 bases and J by 6 bases, with 14 bases between the two germline ends. The CDR3 runs 15 residues. CDR1 and CDR2 (germline): LGHNA, YSLEER.

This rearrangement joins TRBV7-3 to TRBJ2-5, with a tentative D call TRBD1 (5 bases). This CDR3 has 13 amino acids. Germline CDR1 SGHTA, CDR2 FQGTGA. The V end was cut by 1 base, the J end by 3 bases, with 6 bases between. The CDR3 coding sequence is TGTGCCAGCAGCTTAAGCAGGGAAGAGACCCAGTACTTC. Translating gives CASSLSREETQYF. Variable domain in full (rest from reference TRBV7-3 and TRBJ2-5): GAGVSQTPSNKVTEKGKYVELRCDPISGHTALYWYRQSLGQGPEFLIYFQGTGAADDSGLPNDRFFAVRPEGSVSTLKIQRTERGDSAVYLCASSLSREETQYFGPGTRLLVL.

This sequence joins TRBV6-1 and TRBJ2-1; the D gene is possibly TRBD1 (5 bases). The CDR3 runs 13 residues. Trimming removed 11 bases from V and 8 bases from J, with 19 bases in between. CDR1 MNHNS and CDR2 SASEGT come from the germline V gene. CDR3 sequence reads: CASSGQGGDEQFF. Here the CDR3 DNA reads TGTGCCTCCAGTGGGCAGGGTGGTGATGAGCAGTTCTTC.

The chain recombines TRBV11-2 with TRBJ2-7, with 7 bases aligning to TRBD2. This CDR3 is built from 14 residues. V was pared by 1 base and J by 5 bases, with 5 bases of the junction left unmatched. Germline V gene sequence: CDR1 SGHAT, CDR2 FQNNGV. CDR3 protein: CASSLVGDYDEQYF. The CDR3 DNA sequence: TGTGCCAGCAGCTTAGTGGGGGACTACGACGAGCAGTACTTC.

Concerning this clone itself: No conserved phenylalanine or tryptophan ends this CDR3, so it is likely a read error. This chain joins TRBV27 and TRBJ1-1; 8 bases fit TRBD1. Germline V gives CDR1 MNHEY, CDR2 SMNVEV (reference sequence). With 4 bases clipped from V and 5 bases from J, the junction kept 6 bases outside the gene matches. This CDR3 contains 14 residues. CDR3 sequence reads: CASSSRTGTTEAFL. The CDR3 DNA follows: TGTGCCAGCAGTTCACGGACAGGGACGACTGAAGCTTTCCTT.

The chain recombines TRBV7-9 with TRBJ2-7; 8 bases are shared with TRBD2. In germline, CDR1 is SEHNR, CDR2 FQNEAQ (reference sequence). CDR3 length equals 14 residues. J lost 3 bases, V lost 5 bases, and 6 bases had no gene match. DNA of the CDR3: TGTGCCAGCAGCCCCCCGGGACTAGTCTACGAGCAGTACTTC. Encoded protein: CASSPPGLVYEQYF.

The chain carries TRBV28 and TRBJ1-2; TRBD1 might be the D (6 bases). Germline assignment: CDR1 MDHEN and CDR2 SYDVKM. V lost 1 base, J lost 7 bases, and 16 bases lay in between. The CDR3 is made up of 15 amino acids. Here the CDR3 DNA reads TGTGCCAGCAGTTTATCCGCTACAGGGACGGGTGGCTACACCTTC. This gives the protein CASSLSATGTGGYTF.

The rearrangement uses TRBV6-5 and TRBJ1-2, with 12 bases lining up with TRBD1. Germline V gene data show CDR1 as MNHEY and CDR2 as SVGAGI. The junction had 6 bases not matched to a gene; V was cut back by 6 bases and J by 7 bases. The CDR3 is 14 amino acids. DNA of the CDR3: TGTGCCAGCAGCCGGGACAGGGGGCGAGTTGGCTACACCTTC. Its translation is CASSRDRGRVGYTF.

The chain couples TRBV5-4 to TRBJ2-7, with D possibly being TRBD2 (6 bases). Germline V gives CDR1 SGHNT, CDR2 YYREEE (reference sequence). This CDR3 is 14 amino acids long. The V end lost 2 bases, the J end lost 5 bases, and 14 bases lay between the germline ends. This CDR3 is CASSFRGGVHEQYF. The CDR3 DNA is TGTGCCAGCAGCTTTAGGGGAGGAGTCCACGAGCAGTACTTC.

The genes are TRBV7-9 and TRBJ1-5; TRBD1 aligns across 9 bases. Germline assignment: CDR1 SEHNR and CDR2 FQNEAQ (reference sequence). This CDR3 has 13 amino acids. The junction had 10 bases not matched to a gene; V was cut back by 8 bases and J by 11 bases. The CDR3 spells CASGGTGYSAQHF. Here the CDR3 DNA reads TGTGCCAGCGGAGGGACAGGGTACTCGGCCCAGCATTTT.

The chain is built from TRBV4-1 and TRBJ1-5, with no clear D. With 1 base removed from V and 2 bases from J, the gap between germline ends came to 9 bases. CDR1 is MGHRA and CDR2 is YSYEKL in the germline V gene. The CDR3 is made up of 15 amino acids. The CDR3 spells CASSQVHRGNQPQHF. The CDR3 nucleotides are TGCGCCAGCAGCCAAGTACACCGGGGCAATCAGCCCCAGCATTTT.

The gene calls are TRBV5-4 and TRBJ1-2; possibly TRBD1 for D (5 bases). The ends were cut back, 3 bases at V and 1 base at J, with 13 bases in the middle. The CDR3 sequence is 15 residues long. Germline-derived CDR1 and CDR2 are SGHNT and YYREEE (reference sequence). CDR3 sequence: CASSSPGTYNYGYTF. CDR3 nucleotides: TGTGCCAGCAGCTCTCCAGGGACTTATAACTATGGCTACACCTTC.

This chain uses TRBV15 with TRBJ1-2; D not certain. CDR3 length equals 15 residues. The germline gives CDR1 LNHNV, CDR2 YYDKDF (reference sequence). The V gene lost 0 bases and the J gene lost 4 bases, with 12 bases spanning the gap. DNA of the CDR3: TGTGCCACCAGCAGAGATCGAGAGGGCTTCTATGGCTACACCTTC. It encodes CATSRDREGFYGYTF.

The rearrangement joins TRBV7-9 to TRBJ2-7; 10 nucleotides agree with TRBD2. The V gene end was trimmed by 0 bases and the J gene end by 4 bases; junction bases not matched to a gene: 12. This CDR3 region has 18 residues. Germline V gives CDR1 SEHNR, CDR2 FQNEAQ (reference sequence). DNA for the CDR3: TGTGCCAGCAGCTTAGCGCCGTTAAGGACTAGCGGCATGTACGAGCAGTACTTC. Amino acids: CASSLAPLRTSGMYEQYF.